This T cell receptor (beta chain) originates from a study of blood T cell repertoires in COVID-19. The germline gives CDR1 MNHEY, CDR2 SVGEGT. The ends were cut back, 6 bases at V and 7 bases at J, with 16 bases in the middle. The CDR3 sequence is 14 residues long. Method: immunoSEQ multiplex PCR; TCRdb's copy keeps in-frame clones and lacks some. The sample lists under 200,000 clones, about 86% occurring once. The source is a man in his forties or fifties with active or convalescent COVID-19. Sequenced material: peripheral blood. The chain links TRBV6-2 or TRBV6-3 to TRBJ2-1, with a possible D match to TRBD1 (5 bases). CDR3 residues: CASSPTRVLNEQFF. CDR3 DNA sequence: TGTGCCAGCAGCCCCACCAGGGTATTGAATGAGCAGTTCTTC.